This TCR beta chain came from a study of technical replicates of blood from a few donors. Here immunoSEQ multiplex PCR was the method, and the copy in TCRdb shows in-frame clones only, minus some. The top ten clones hold approximately 0.34% of a sample with about 72,000 clones, roughly 92% of them seen once. The CDR3 runs to 14 residues. Germline-derived CDR1 and CDR2 are SGHNT and YENEEA. The V segment lost 6 bases and the J segment 9 bases; nucleotides outside the gene matches: 13. The chain recombines TRBV11-3 with TRBJ2-7, with 8 positions matching TRBD2. The sequenced sample consisted of T cells isolated from PBMCs. This TCR derives from a human donor in good health. CDR3 DNA sequence: TGTGCCAGCAGTATGGGGCTAGCGGGTCGGCTGCAGTACTTC. Its translation is CASSMGLAGRLQYF.